The 2 T cell receptor beta chains below come from one sample, sequenced in a study of blood T cell repertoires in COVID-19. Assay: immunoSEQ multiplex PCR; the TCRdb copy retains only in-frame clones and omits some. The sample lists around 150,000 clones; more than 75% were seen once. Specimen: peripheral blood. These receptors all come from a man aged 60 to 75 with active or convalescent COVID-19.

This chain uses TRBV11-2 with TRBJ1-1, with a weak D call TRBD1 (6 bases). Trimming cost V 5 bases and J 0 bases, with 13 bases left between them. Germline V CDR1 and CDR2: SGHAT, FQNNGV. This CDR3 region has 15 residues. The CDR3 here is CASSPRTVMNTEAFF. As DNA, the CDR3 is TGTGCCAGCAGCCCTCGGACAGTCATGAACACTGAAGCTTTCTTT.

The chain is built from TRBV18 and TRBJ2-7; 8 bases line up with TRBD1. The CDR3 runs 14 residues. V was pared by 4 bases and J by 7 bases, with 9 bases of the junction left unmatched. Germline V gene sequence: CDR1 KGHSH, CDR2 LQKENI. CDR3 sequence reads: CASSQVDRVGEQYF. DNA of the CDR3: TGTGCCAGCTCACAAGTGGACAGGGTAGGAGAGCAGTACTTC.